This is a list of T cell receptor beta chains from one sample in a study of Ad26.COV2.S vaccination and SARS-CoV-2 variants. Clones were sequenced by immunoSEQ multiplex PCR, and TCRdb holds only the in-frame ones, with some missing. The sample includes about 380,000 clones, roughly four fifths of them seen just once. The source material was peripheral blood, sampled in a trial of Ad26.COV2.S vaccine versus placebo. The receptors come from a person aged 18-60 years who received the Ad26.COV2.S COVID-19 vaccine or a placebo. CDR3s include the opening cysteine and the closing phenylalanine or tryptophan. Each record gives: clone size, D gene, V gene, J gene, CDR3 DNA, CDR3 protein. The D gene is left open where the match is weak. Where a row states a size, it is once, few, many or the class of an expanded clone; other rows omit it.

clone_size: NA
d_call: TRBD1
v_call: TRBV10-3
j_call: TRBJ1-1
cdr3_nt: TGTGCCATCAGTGATGACACGGACAGGGGGCGGAGATGGAACACTGAAGCTTTCTTT
cdr3_aa: CAISDDTDRGRRWNTEAFF

clone_size: once
d_call: NA
v_call: TRBV9
j_call: TRBJ1-1
cdr3_nt: TGTGCCAGCAGCGTTGACAGGATGAACACTGAAGCTTTCTTT
cdr3_aa: CASSVDRMNTEAFF

clone_size: NA
d_call: NA
v_call: TRBV7-3
j_call: TRBJ2-1
cdr3_nt: TGTGCCAGCAGCTTAGGGTCAGGACTTTACAATGAGCAGTTCTTC
cdr3_aa: CASSLGSGLYNEQFF

clone_size: NA
d_call: TRBD2
v_call: TRBV20-1
j_call: TRBJ2-2
cdr3_nt: TGCAGTGCTAGTCGGGGACCAGGCGGGGGGATTGACACCGGGGAGCTGTTTTTT
cdr3_aa: CSASRGPGGGIDTGELFF

clone_size: NA
d_call: TRBD1
v_call: TRBV2
j_call: TRBJ2-7
cdr3_nt: TGTGCCAGGGGGACAGGGGCCGTCGGAGAGCAGTACTTC
cdr3_aa: CARGTGAVGEQYF

clone_size: NA
d_call: TRBD1
v_call: TRBV19
j_call: TRBJ1-1
cdr3_nt: TGTGCCAGTAGTATCGACAGGGGGCGCGTGAACACTGAAGCTTTCTTT
cdr3_aa: CASSIDRGRVNTEAFF

clone_size: NA
d_call: TRBD2
v_call: TRBV2
j_call: TRBJ2-5
cdr3_nt: TGTGCCAGCAGGCCACTAGCGGGGGGGATCCGGGAGACCCAGTACTTC
cdr3_aa: CASRPLAGGIRETQYF

clone_size: few
d_call: NA
v_call: TRBV28
j_call: TRBJ1-5
cdr3_nt: TGTGCCAGCAGTTTACGCTGGGAGGGGAATCAGCCCCAGCATTTT
cdr3_aa: CASSLRWEGNQPQHF

clone_size: NA
d_call: NA
v_call: TRBV5-1
j_call: TRBJ2-6
cdr3_nt: TGCGCCAGCAGCCTGACAGGGGCCAACGTCCTGACTTTC
cdr3_aa: CASSLTGANVLTF

clone_size: NA
d_call: TRBD2
v_call: TRBV5-6
j_call: TRBJ2-7
cdr3_nt: TGTGCCAGCAGCTTATTAGGGGCGGGGGGCCCCCGGGAGCAGTACTTC
cdr3_aa: CASSLLGAGGPREQYF

clone_size: NA
d_call: TRBD1
v_call: TRBV5-4
j_call: TRBJ2-4
cdr3_nt: TGTGCCAGCAGCTCGGGACAGGGCGTATACATTCAGTACTTC
cdr3_aa: CASSSGQGVYIQYF

clone_size: NA
d_call: TRBD1
v_call: TRBV11-2
j_call: TRBJ1-2
cdr3_nt: TGTGCCAGCAGCGACAGGGGTACCCTTGAAGGCACCTTC
cdr3_aa: CASSDRGTLEGTF

clone_size: NA
d_call: NA
v_call: TRBV5-1
j_call: TRBJ2-6
cdr3_nt: TGCGCCAGCAGCTTGACAGCCGCCCATGGTGGGGCCAACGTCCTGACTTTC
cdr3_aa: CASSLTAAHGGANVLTF

clone_size: NA
d_call: NA
v_call: TRBV19
j_call: TRBJ2-3
cdr3_nt: TGTGCCAGTAGTATAGGGATGGCAGATACGCAGTATTTT
cdr3_aa: CASSIGMADTQYF

clone_size: NA
d_call: NA
v_call: TRBV5-1
j_call: TRBJ2-5
cdr3_nt: TGCGCCAGCAGCGGGCCGGATCTCCAAGAGACCCAGTACTTC
cdr3_aa: CASSGPDLQETQYF

clone_size: NA
d_call: NA
v_call: TRBV19
j_call: TRBJ1-1
cdr3_nt: TGTGCCAGTAGTCGCGACGGCACTGAAGCTTTCTTT
cdr3_aa: CASSRDGTEAFF